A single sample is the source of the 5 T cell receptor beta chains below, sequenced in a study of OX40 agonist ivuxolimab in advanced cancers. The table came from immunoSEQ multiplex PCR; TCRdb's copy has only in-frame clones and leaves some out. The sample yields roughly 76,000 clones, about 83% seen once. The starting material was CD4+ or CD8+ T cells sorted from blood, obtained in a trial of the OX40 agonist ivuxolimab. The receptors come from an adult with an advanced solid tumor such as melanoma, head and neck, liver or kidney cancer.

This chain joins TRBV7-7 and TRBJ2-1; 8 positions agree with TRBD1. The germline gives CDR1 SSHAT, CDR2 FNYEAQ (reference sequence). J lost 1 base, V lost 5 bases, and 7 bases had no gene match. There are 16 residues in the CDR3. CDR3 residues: CASSAGQGASYNEQFF. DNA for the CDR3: TGTGCCAGCAGCGCGGGGCAGGGGGCGTCCTACAATGAGCAGTTCTTC.

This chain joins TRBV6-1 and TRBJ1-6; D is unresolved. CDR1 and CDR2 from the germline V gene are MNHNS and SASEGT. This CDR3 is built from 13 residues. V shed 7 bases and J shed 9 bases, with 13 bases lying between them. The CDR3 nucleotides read TGTGCCAGCATTGGGCTGGGGATTTCACCCCTCCACTTT. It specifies CASIGLGISPLHF.

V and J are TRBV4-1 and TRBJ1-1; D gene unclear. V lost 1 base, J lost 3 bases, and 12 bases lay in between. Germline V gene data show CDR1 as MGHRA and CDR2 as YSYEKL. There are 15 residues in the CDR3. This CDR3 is CASSQAPWRDTEAFF. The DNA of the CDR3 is TGCGCCAGCAGCCAAGCCCCATGGAGGGACACTGAAGCTTTCTTT.

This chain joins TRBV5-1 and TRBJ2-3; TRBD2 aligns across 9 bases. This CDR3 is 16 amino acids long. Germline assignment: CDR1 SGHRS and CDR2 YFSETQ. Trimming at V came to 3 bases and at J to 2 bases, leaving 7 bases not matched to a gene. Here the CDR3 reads CASSSQTSGDTDTQYF. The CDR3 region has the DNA TGCGCCAGCAGCTCACAGACTAGCGGTGACACAGATACGCAGTATTTT.

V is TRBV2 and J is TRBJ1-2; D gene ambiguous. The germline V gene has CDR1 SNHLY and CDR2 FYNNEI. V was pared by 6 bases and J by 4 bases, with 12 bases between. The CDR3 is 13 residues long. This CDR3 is CASRGSGIYGYTF. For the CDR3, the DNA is TGTGCCAGCAGGGGGAGTGGGATCTATGGCTACACCTTC.